These 32 T cell receptor beta chains share one sample of origin, sequenced in a study of blood T cell repertoires in COVID-19. Only in-frame clones appear in the TCRdb table, and some are missing; sequencing was by immunoSEQ multiplex PCR. In the table there are 300,000 to 400,000 clones, around nine tenths of which are singletons. Sequencing was done on a sample of PBMCs or T cells enriched from blood (not recorded which). These receptors were collected from a woman between 18 and 29 years old who had recovered from COVID-19.

The chain links TRBV4-3 to TRBJ1-2, with 7 bases fitting TRBD1. Germline V gives CDR1 LGHNA, CDR2 YSLEER. The CDR3 has 15 residues. V lost 0 bases to trimming and J lost 4 bases; unmatched junction nucleotides: 5. In nucleotides, the CDR3 is TGCGCCAGCAGCCAAGAAGGGGGCGCAAGCTATGGCTACACCTTC. As protein: CASSQEGGASYGYTF.

The rearrangement uses TRBV10-1 and TRBJ2-3; the match to TRBD2 covers 7 bases. The germline V gene has CDR1 WNHNN and CDR2 SYGVQD (reference sequence). The CDR3 is 13 residues long. V shed 6 bases, J shed 1 base, and the junction held 1 base outside the gene matches. The CDR3 nucleotides are TGCGCCAGCAGGGCGGGGGGCACAGATACGCAGTATTTT. Its translation is CASRAGGTDTQYF.

This chain links TRBV7-6 with TRBJ2-7, with D maybe TRBD1 (5 bases). V gave up 5 bases and J gave up 4 bases, with 9 bases separating them. Germline V lookup: CDR1 SGHVS, CDR2 FNYEAQ. The length of the CDR3 is 12 residues. The CDR3 spells CASSPKGYEQYF. CDR3 DNA: TGTGCCAGCAGCCCGAAGGGGTACGAGCAGTACTTC. The full variable domain, with the rest looked up from reference TRBV7-6 and TRBJ2-7, is GAGVSQSPRYKVTKRGQDVALRCDPISGHVSLYWYRQALGQGPEFLTYFNYEAQQDKSGLPNDRFSAERPEGSISTLTIQRTEQRDSAMYRCASSPKGYEQYFGPGTRLTVT.

This clone was observed once. The chain uses TRBV5-1 and TRBJ2-5; perhaps TRBD2 as D (5 bases). This CDR3 region has 13 residues. Germline assignment: CDR1 SGHRS and CDR2 YFSETQ. V gave up 4 bases and J gave up 5 bases, with 12 bases separating them. The chain's CDR3 is CASSREGRETQYF. The CDR3 coding sequence is TGCGCCAGCAGCAGAGAGGGTAGGGAGACCCAGTACTTC.

This clone has only one observation. The rearrangement joins TRBV6-5 to TRBJ1-5; D remains ambiguous. V dropped 4 bases and J dropped 5 bases, with 3 bases sitting between them. The germline V gene encodes CDR1 MNHEY and CDR2 SVGAGI. The CDR3 consists of 11 residues. CDR3 sequence (DNA): TGTGCCAGCAGTTCGGATCAGCCCCAGCATTTT. As protein: CASSSDQPQHF.

The chain employs TRBV3-1 (or the pseudogene TRBV3-2) and TRBJ2-3; TRBD2 aligns across 11 bases. The CDR3 totals 20 residues. Germline V lookup: CDR1 LGHDT, CDR2 YNNKEL (reference sequence). V trimming: 1 base; J trimming: 4 bases; junction bases outside the gene matches: 16. The CDR3 DNA reads TGTGCCAGCAGCCAAGGCGGGAATCTAGCGGGGGGTGGGAACTCAGATACGCAGTATTTT. The encoded protein is CASSQGGNLAGGGNSDTQYF.

V and J are TRBV30 and TRBJ1-6; the D gene is possibly TRBD1 (6 bases). The CDR3 length is 13 residues. Germline V CDR1 and CDR2: GTSNPN, SVGIG (reference sequence). The V gene lost 5 bases and the J gene lost 6 bases, with 11 bases spanning the gap. In DNA form, the CDR3 reads TGTGCCTGGTCCGGGACAAGTAATTCACCCCTCCACTTT. Protein sequence: CAWSGTSNSPLHF.

The chain carries TRBV6-4 and TRBJ2-7, with 9 positions matching TRBD1. Germline lookup yields CDR1 MRHNA and CDR2 SNTAGT. The V gene end was trimmed by 5 bases and the J gene end by 2 bases; junction bases not matched to a gene: 7. The CDR3 has 15 residues. Here the CDR3 reads CASSYIGTGPYEQYF. In nucleotides, the CDR3 is TGTGCCAGCAGTTACATCGGGACAGGGCCCTACGAGCAGTACTTC.

The chain recombines TRBV4-2 with TRBJ2-2; 7 nucleotides match TRBD2. V shed 2 bases and J 4 bases; nucleotides not matched to a gene: 10. Germline-derived CDR1 and CDR2 are LGHNA and YNFKEQ. The CDR3 sequence is 17 residues long. The CDR3 region has the DNA TGTGCCAGCAGCCAACCCCTAGCGTGGGAGGGCACCGGGGAGCTGTTTTTT. Its translation: CASSQPLAWEGTGELFF.

This clone was counted a single time. V and J are TRBV12-5 and TRBJ1-4; the D is unclear. There are 15 residues in the CDR3. Germline V gene sequence: CDR1 LGHNT, CDR2 FRNRAP. The germline V and J ends were trimmed by 0 bases and 4 bases, with 9 bases remaining between them. The CDR3 DNA follows: TGTGCTAGTGGTTTGGTAACCCAGGTTAATGAAAAACTGTTTTTT. This translates into CASGLVTQVNEKLFF.

V usage is TRBV4-3 and J usage is TRBJ2-1, with TRBD2 identical over 11 bases. Germline loops: CDR1 LGHNA, CDR2 YSLEER. This CDR3 spans 20 amino acids. V dropped 0 bases and J dropped 0; count of bases not matched to a gene: 10. The CDR3 DNA is TGCGCCAGCAGCCAAGATTGGGGGACTAGCGGCGCCAGCTCCTACAATGAGCAGTTCTTC. It yields the protein CASSQDWGTSGASSYNEQFF.

The rearrangement uses TRBV10-3 and TRBJ2-1, with TRBD1 matching over 7 bases. The CDR3 spans 14 residues. Germline assignment: CDR1 ENHRY and CDR2 SYGVKD. Trimming at V came to 0 bases and at J to 8 bases, leaving 4 bases not matched to a gene. In nucleotides, the CDR3 is TGTGCCATCAGTGAGTCCGACAGGGCGGATGAGCAGTTCTTC. Amino acids: CAISESDRADEQFF.

This chain uses TRBV2 with TRBJ2-7; possible D gene TRBD1, 6 bases. The CDR3 extends over 13 amino acids. Germline CDR1 reads SNHLY; CDR2 reads FYNNEI. The V end was cut by 9 bases, the J end by 7 bases, with 19 bases between. The CDR3 sequence: CASSREQGWEQYF. The CDR3 DNA sequence: TGTGCCAGTAGCAGGGAACAGGGCTGGGAGCAGTACTTC.

CDR3 region: CASSEAGAGVWGFPPYTF. The CDR3 region has the DNA TGTGCCAGCAGTGAAGCGGGGGCAGGGGTATGGGGGTTCCCCCCCTACACCTTC. The J gene is TRBJ1-2, the V gene TRBV6-1, with D maybe TRBD1 (6 bases). V was shortened by 0 bases and J by 10 bases, with 27 bases between the two germline ends. CDR3 length equals 18 residues. CDR1 MNHNS and CDR2 SASEGT come from the germline V gene.

The gene calls are TRBV7-9 and TRBJ1-1; D possibly corresponds to TRBD1 (6 bases). From germline, CDR1 is SEHNR and CDR2 FQNEAQ (reference sequence). This CDR3 is 16 amino acids long. The V gene lost 4 bases and the J gene lost 0 bases, with 15 bases spanning the gap. The CDR3 nucleotides are TGTGCCAGCAGCTCAAGGACAGAGGAGATGAACACTGAAGCTTTCTTT. This gives the protein CASSSRTEEMNTEAFF.

This clone was detected only a few times. The gene calls are TRBV4-2 and TRBJ1-6; D gene ambiguous. V lost 7 bases to trimming and J lost 5 bases, with 18 bases between them. This CDR3 is built from 16 residues. Germline V lookup: CDR1 LGHNA, CDR2 YNFKEQ. The CDR3 coding sequence is TGTGCCAGCACCCCCTCGGGAACAGACCATAATTCACCCCTCCACTTT. Amino acids: CASTPSGTDHNSPLHF.

The chain couples TRBV28 to TRBJ1-2; 11 bases are a match to TRBD1. V lost 3 bases, J lost 8 bases, and 14 bases stayed unmatched. The CDR3 length is 17 residues. The germline V gene has CDR1 MDHEN and CDR2 SYDVKM. The CDR3 region has the DNA TGTGCCAGCAGTTTGTATGCGCGAGGACAGGGGGCTCAGGGCTACACCTTC. Its translation: CASSLYARGQGAQGYTF.

This sequence joins TRBV6-1 and TRBJ1-2; D gene ambiguous. The CDR3 runs to 13 residues. Germline CDR1 is MNHNS and CDR2 is SASEGT. The ends were cut back, 2 bases at V and 6 bases at J, with 10 bases in the middle. The DNA of the CDR3 is TGTGCCAGCAGTGAAAGGAGGTACGATGGCTACACCTTC. Amino acids: CASSERRYDGYTF.

V usage is TRBV7-9 and J usage is TRBJ1-4, with D possibly being TRBD1 (5 bases). CDR3 length equals 17 residues. The germline CDR1 and CDR2 sequences are SEHNR and FQNEAQ (reference sequence). V was trimmed by 5 bases and J by 4 bases, leaving 20 bases between them. CDR3 sequence: CASSPIGGAAYNEKLFF. The CDR3 coding sequence is TGTGCCAGCAGCCCGATTGGAGGGGCAGCATATAATGAAAAACTGTTTTTT.

Details on this clone: The identical CDR3 is also encoded by other nucleotide sequences in the sample. The gene calls are TRBV6-5 and TRBJ2-2; the D gene is possibly TRBD1 (5 bases). The CDR3 covers 14 residues. The germline V gene encodes CDR1 MNHEY and CDR2 SVGAGI. V lost 6 bases, J lost 1 base, and 9 bases lay in between. CDR3 sequence: CASSRGQNTGELFF. Written as DNA, the CDR3 is TGTGCCAGCAGCCGTGGACAGAACACCGGGGAGCTGTTTTTT.

The V gene is TRBV4-3, the J gene TRBJ1-1; D perhaps matches TRBD1 (5 bases). The V end was cut by 0 bases, the J end by 5 bases, with 10 bases between. Germline V gives CDR1 LGHNA, CDR2 YSLEER. The CDR3 loop spans 14 amino acids. In nucleotides, the CDR3 is TGCGCCAGCAGCCAAGACAGGGAAGGAACTGAAGCTTTCTTT. It translates to CASSQDREGTEAFF.

This clone appeared a single time. V usage is TRBV6-5 and J usage is TRBJ2-1; 7 bases match TRBD1. The V gene's germline CDR1 is MNHEY and CDR2 SVGAGI. The V and J ends lost 7 bases and 5 bases, in that order; junction bases with no gene match: 2. The CDR3 contains 12 residues. The CDR3 DNA sequence: TGTGCCAGCATAACAGGGGACAATGAGCAGTTCTTC. Translated: CASITGDNEQFF.

In its sample, this clone was seen once. V and J are TRBV29-1 and TRBJ2-1; TRBD2 might be the D (6 bases). V was pared by 2 bases and J by 2 bases, with 7 bases between. Germline CDR1 reads SQVTM; CDR2 reads ANQGSEA. The CDR3 totals 13 residues. The CDR3 nucleotides are TGCAGCGTTGAACAGCGGGCCTACAATGAGCAGTTCTTC. Translation: CSVEQRAYNEQFF.

V gene TRBV5-1 combines with J gene TRBJ2-2; tentative D call: TRBD1 (5 bases). Germline loops: CDR1 SGHRS, CDR2 YFSETQ. The CDR3 runs 17 residues. V lost 1 base and J lost 6, with 19 bases in between. CDR3: CASSLSSQGGFPGELFF. DNA of the CDR3: TGCGCCAGCAGCTTGTCTTCCCAGGGCGGTTTCCCCGGGGAGCTGTTTTTT. The whole variable domain, remainder taken from reference TRBV5-1 and TRBJ2-2, is KAGVTQTPRYLIKTRGQQVTLSCSPISGHRSVSWYQQTPGQGLQFLFEYFSETQRNKGNFPGRFSGRQFSNSRSEMNVSTLELGDSALYLCASSLSSQGGFPGELFFGEGSRLTVL.

The chain has TRBV7-9 and TRBJ1-3; the D gene is possibly TRBD1 (6 bases). The CDR3 contains 17 residues. The V gene's germline CDR1 is SEHNR and CDR2 FQNEAQ (reference sequence). V shed 6 bases and J shed 0 bases, with 18 bases lying between them. The CDR3 protein is CASRPNPGHHSGNTIYF. The CDR3 nucleotides are TGTGCCAGCAGGCCAAATCCGGGACATCACTCTGGAAACACCATATATTTT.

The V call is TRBV9, the J call TRBJ2-1, with D unresolved. The CDR3 totals 13 residues. Between the trimmed V and J ends, which lost 0 bases and 6 bases, there was a span of 7 bases. Germline CDR1 SGDLS, CDR2 YYNGEE. CDR3 coding DNA: TGTGCCAGCAGCGTAGCCCTCCGCAATGAGCAGTTCTTC. It specifies CASSVALRNEQFF.

This chain connects TRBV5-6 to TRBJ1-2, with 7 positions matching TRBD1. The CDR3 is 16 residues long. V lost 4 bases to trimming and J lost 0 bases; unmatched junction nucleotides: 9. The germline CDR1 and CDR2 sequences are SGHDT and YYEEEE. The CDR3 DNA reads TGTGCCAGCAGCCCACTACAGGGGCTGACTAACTATGGCTACACCTTC. It codes for CASSPLQGLTNYGYTF.

This rearrangement joins TRBV5-6 to TRBJ1-4; a possible D gene is TRBD1 (6 bases). The CDR3 extends over 17 amino acids. Looked up from germline, CDR1 is SGHDT and CDR2 is YYEEEE. Trimming removed 3 bases at V and 5 bases at J, with 20 bases between. This CDR3 reads CASSSAGDRTYNEKLFF. CDR3 bases: TGTGCCAGCAGCTCCGCGGGCGACAGGACCTACAATGAAAAACTGTTTTTT.

The chain joins TRBV10-3 to TRBJ2-7, with D maybe TRBD1 (5 bases). The CDR3 totals 13 residues. CDR1 is ENHRY, CDR2 SYGVKD, per germline. Trimming removed 6 bases from V and 2 bases from J, with 11 bases in between. This CDR3 reads CAIRDTDPYEQYF. CDR3 nucleotides: TGTGCCATCAGGGACACCGATCCCTACGAGCAGTACTTC.

This clone was seen just once. V and J are TRBV6-5 and TRBJ1-1; D perhaps matches TRBD1 (6 bases). The CDR3 spans 15 residues. The V and J ends lost 4 bases and 1 base respectively, with 13 bases between them. Germline CDR1 MNHEY, CDR2 SVGAGI. In nucleotides, the CDR3 is TGTGCCAGCAGTTTTTACACAGGGAAGAACACTGAAGCTTTCTTT. Translating it yields CASSFYTGKNTEAFF.

The genes are TRBV11-2 and TRBJ2-7; possibly TRBD2 for D (6 bases). The germline V gene encodes CDR1 SGHAT and CDR2 FQNNGV. V was trimmed by 2 bases and J by 7 bases, leaving 12 bases between them. The CDR3 has 13 amino acids. The CDR3 reads CASSLRRGWEQYF. The CDR3 bases are TGTGCCAGCAGCTTAAGACGGGGGTGGGAGCAGTACTTC. Full variable domain (missing parts from reference TRBV11-2 and TRBJ2-7): EAGVAQSPRYKIIEKRQSVAFWCNPISGHATLYWYQQILGQGPKLLIQFQNNGVVDDSQLPKDRFSAERLKGVDSTLKIQPAKLEDSAVYLCASSLRRGWEQYFGPGTRLTVT.

The chain joins TRBV5-1 to TRBJ1-1; D remains unclear. Germline assignment: CDR1 SGHRS and CDR2 YFSETQ. V lost 4 bases to trimming and J lost 2 bases, with 9 bases between them. The CDR3 sequence is 13 residues long. CDR3 residues: CASSPGLNTEAFF. CDR3 coding DNA: TGCGCCAGCAGCCCTGGACTAAACACTGAAGCTTTCTTT.